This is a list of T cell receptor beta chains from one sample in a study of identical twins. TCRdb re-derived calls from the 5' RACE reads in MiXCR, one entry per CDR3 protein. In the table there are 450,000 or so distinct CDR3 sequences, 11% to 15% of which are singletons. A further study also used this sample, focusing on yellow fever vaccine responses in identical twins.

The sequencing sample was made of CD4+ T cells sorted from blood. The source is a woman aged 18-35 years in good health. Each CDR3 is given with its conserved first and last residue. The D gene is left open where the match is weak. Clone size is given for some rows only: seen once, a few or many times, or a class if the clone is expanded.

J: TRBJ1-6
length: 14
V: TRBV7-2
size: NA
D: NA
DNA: TGTGCCAGCCGAACCCAGAGGGATAATTCACCCCTCCACTTT
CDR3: CASRTQRDNSPLHF

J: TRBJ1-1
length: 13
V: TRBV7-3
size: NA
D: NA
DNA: TGTGCCAGCAGTGTAACAGGGAGGACTGAAGCTTTCTTT
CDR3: CASSVTGRTEAFF

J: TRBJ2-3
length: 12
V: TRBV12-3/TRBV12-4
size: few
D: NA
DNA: TGTGCCAGCAGTTCGGACAGACCCGCCCAGTATTTT
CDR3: CASSSDRPAQYF

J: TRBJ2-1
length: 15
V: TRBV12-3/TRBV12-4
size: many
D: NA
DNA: TGTGCCAGCAGTTTGGCTGGACGGTCCTACAATGAGCAGTTCTTC
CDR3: CASSLAGRSYNEQFF

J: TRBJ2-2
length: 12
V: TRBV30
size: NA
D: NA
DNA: TGTGCCTGGAGGGGCAGGGCTGGGGAGCTGTTTTTT
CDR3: CAWRGRAGELFF

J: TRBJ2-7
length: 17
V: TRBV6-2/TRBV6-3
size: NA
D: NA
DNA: TGTGCCAGCAGTTCCCGGGGGCCAGGGTCGATGGTCTACGAGCAGTACTTC
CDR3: CASSSRGPGSMVYEQYF

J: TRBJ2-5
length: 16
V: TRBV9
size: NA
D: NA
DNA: TGTGCCAGCACCAATATCAGGGGCAGGGACAAAGAGACCCAGTACTTC
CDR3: CASTNIRGRDKETQYF

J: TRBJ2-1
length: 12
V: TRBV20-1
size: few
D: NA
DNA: TGCAGTGCTCCAAAGGGGGGAAATGAGCAGTTCTTC
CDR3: CSAPKGGNEQFF

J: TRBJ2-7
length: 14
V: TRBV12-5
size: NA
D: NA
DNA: TGTGCTAGTGGAATGGACAGCCGTCCCTACGAGCAGTACTTC
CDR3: CASGMDSRPYEQYF

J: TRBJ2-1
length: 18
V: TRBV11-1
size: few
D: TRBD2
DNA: TGTGCCAGCAGCCCCCCTCCCCGGACTAGCGGATTCTACAATGAGCAGTTCTTC
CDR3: CASSPPPRTSGFYNEQFF

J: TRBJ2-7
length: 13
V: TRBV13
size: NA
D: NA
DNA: TGTGCCAGCCTCTATCCCTCCCTCTCCGAGCAGTACTTC
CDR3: CASLYPSLSEQYF

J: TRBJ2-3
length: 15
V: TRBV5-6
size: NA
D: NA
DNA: TGTGCCAGCAGCTTGGTTAAGGGCAACACAGATACGCAGTATTTT
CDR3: CASSLVKGNTDTQYF

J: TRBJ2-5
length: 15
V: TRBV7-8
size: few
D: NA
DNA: TGTGCCAGCAGCTTAGACCAAGTGGGACAAGAGACCCAGTACTTC
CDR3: CASSLDQVGQETQYF

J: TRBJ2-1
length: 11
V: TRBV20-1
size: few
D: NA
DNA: TGCAGTGCTATTCCGGTCAATGAGCAGTTCTTC
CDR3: CSAIPVNEQFF

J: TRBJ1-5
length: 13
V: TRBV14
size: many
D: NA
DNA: TGTGCCAGCAGCGCACAGGGAGACCAGCCCCAGCATTTT
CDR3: CASSAQGDQPQHF

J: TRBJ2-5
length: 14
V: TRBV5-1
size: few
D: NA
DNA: TGCGCCAGCAGCTTGACAGCGGGTCGACAGACCCAGTACTTC
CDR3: CASSLTAGRQTQYF

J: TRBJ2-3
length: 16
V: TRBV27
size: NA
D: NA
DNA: TGTGCCAGCAGCCCGTGGACTAGCCAGGGGGCAGATACGCAGTATTTT
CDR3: CASSPWTSQGADTQYF

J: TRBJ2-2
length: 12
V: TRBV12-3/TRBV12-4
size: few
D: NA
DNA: TGTGCCAGCAGTTTATACTCCAGGGAGCTGTTTTTT
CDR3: CASSLYSRELFF

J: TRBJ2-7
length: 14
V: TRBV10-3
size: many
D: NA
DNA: TGTGCCATCAGTGAGTTCGGAGGGGGCTACGAGCAGTACTTC
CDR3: CAISEFGGGYEQYF

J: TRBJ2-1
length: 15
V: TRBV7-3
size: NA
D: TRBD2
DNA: TGTGCCAGCAGCTTACTACTAGCGGGGGGCAATGAGCAGTTCTTC
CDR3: CASSLLLAGGNEQFF

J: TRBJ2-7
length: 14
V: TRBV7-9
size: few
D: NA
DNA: TGTGCCAGCAGCTTAGAGCGGGTAACCTACGAGCAGTACTTC
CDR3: CASSLERVTYEQYF

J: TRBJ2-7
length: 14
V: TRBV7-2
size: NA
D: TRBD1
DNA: TGTGCCAGCAGCTCGACGGGACAGGGCTACGAGCAGTACTTC
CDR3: CASSSTGQGYEQYF

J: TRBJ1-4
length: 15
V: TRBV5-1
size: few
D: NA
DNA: TGCGCCAGCAACCGTGCGGGGGACGAAGGTGAAAAACTGTTTTTT
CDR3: CASNRAGDEGEKLFF

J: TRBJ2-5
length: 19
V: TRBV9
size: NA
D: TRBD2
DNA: TGTGCCAGCAGCCTAGGTCGGAGCGGGGGACCCTCGGCGGGGGAGACCCAGTACTTC
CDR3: CASSLGRSGGPSAGETQYF

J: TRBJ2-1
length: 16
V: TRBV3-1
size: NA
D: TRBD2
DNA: TGTGCCAGCAGCCCTACTTCCGCGGGGGGGGTTCATGAGCAGTTCTTC
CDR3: CASSPTSAGGVHEQFF

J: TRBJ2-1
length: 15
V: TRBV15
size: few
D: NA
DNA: TGTGCCACCAGCAAACAGGACGACAGGACCAATGAGCAGTTCTTC
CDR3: CATSKQDDRTNEQFF

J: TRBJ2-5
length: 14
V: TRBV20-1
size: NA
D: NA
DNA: TGCAGTGCTAGTGACTCCGCCCCCCCGGAGACCCAGTACTTC
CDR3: CSASDSAPPETQYF

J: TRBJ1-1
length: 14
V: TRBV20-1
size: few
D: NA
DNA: TGCAGTGCTAGAGATTCATTCGGGCGCCCCGGGGCTTTCTTT
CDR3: CSARDSFGRPGAFF

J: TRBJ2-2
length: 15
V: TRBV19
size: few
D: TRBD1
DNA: TGTGCCAGTAGTAGGACAGGGCGCGCAGGAGGGGAGCTGTTTTTT
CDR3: CASSRTGRAGGELFF

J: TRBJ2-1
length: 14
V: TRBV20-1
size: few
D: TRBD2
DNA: TGCAGTGAGGCGACTAGCGGGACCTACAATGAGCAGTTCTTC
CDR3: CSEATSGTYNEQFF

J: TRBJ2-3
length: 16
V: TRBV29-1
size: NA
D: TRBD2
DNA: TGCAGCGCTACCGGGACTAGCGGTTATAGCACAGATACGCAGTATTTT
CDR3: CSATGTSGYSTDTQYF

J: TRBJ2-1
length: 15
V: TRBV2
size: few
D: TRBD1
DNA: TGTGCCAGCAGTGTTCGGACAGGGAAAAACAATGAGCAGTTCTTC
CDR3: CASSVRTGKNNEQFF

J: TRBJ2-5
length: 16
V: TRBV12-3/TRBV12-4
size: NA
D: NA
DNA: TGTGCCAGCAGTTACCGGACCTCCGGTGCACAAAGAACCCAGTACTTC
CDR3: CASSYRTSGAQRTQYF

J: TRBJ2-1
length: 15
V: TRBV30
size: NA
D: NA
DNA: TGTGCCTGGAGTGTTTATTCGGTAGGGACCGATGAGCAGTTCTTC
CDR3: CAWSVYSVGTDEQFF

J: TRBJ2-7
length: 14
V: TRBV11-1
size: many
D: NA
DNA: TGTGCCAGCAGCTTGTTTTTCGGGGATGGCGAGCAGTACTTC
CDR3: CASSLFFGDGEQYF

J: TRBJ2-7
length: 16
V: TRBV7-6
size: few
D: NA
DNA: TGTGCCAGCAGCTGGGGAAGCCGGGACGGCTCCTACGAGCAGTACTTC
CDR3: CASSWGSRDGSYEQYF

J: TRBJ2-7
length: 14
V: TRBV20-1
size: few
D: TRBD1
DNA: TGCAGTGCTAGCTCCGGGACAGGGGTCTACGAGCAGTACTTC
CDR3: CSASSGTGVYEQYF

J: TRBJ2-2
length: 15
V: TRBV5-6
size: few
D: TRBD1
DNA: TGTGCCAGCAGCCGTGGGACAGGGCACACCGGGGAGCTGTTTTTT
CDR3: CASSRGTGHTGELFF

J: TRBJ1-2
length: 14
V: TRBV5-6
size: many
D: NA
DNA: TGTGCCAGCAGCTTGGCAGGGACTGTCAATGGCTACACCTTC
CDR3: CASSLAGTVNGYTF

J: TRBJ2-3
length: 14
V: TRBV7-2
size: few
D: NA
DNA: TGTGCCAGCAGCCTACTAGAGCGCTCAGATACGCAGTATTTT
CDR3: CASSLLERSDTQYF

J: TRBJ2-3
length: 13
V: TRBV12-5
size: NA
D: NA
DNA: TGTGCTAGTGGTGACCCATACACAGATACGCAGTATTTT
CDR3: CASGDPYTDTQYF

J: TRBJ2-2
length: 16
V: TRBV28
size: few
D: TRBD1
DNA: TGTGCCAGCAGTCCCGCAGGACAGGGATTTATCGGGGAGCTGTTTTTT
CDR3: CASSPAGQGFIGELFF

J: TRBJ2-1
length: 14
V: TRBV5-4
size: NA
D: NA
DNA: TGTGCCAGCAGTGTACAGGGAAGCTACAATGAGCAGTTCTTC
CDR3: CASSVQGSYNEQFF

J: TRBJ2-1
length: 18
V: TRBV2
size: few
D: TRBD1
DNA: TGTGCCAGCAAGGAAAGGACAGGGGGTGCAGCGTACTACAATGAGCAGTTCTTC
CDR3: CASKERTGGAAYYNEQFF

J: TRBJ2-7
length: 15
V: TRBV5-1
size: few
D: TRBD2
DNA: TGCGCCAGCAGCTTTACGTCTGGCGGGGGACGCGAGCAGTACTTC
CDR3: CASSFTSGGGREQYF

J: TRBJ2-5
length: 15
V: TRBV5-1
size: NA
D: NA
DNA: TGCGCCAGCAGCTCAACCTCGGCCCGCCAAGAGACCCAGTACTTC
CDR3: CASSSTSARQETQYF

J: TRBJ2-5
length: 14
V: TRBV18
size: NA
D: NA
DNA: TGTGCCAGCTCACCCCCCGGACAGCAAGAGAGCCAGTACTTC
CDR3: CASSPPGQQESQYF

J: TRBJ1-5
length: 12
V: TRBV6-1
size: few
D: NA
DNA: TGTGCCAGCAGTGAGGCGGATCAGCCCCAGCATTTT
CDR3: CASSEADQPQHF

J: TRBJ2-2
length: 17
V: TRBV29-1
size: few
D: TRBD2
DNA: TGCAGCGTTTCCGGGACTAGCGGGGGAGCGAACACCGGGGAGCTGTTTTTT
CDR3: CSVSGTSGGANTGELFF

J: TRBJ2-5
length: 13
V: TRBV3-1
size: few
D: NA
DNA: TGTGCCAGCAGCTACAAAAATGCGGAGACCCAGTACTTC
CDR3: CASSYKNAETQYF

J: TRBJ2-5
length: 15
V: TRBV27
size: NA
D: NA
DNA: TGTGCCAGCAGTTTATCTGGCAGACCCATAGAGACCCAGTACTTC
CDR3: CASSLSGRPIETQYF

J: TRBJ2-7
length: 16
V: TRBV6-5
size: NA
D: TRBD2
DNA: TGTGCCAGCAGTTATGGTAGCAGCGGGGGCACCTACGAGCAGTACTTC
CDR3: CASSYGSSGGTYEQYF

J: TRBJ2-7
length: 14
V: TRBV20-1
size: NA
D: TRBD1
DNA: TGCAGTGCTAGGGGCCGGGACAGCAACTACGAGCAGTACTTC
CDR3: CSARGRDSNYEQYF

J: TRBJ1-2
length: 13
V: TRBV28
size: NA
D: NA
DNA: TGTGCCAGCAGTTTTAGACAGGCCTATGGCTACACCTTC
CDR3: CASSFRQAYGYTF